This TCR beta chain was identified during a study of a mutant IDH1 vaccine in newly diagnosed glioma. About the research overall: Sex distribution of treated patients was approximately 60% male and about 40% female; mean age was 40.4 years.

The method was immunoSEQ multiplex PCR; TCRdb's version includes in-frame clones alone and lacks a portion of them. The table includes some 130,000 clones, around three quarters detected once. Time point noted: week 11, during vaccination. A 20-mer mutant IDH1 peptide at 300 ug was injected subcutaneously with topical imiquimod. In every donor, the tumor was a new WHO grade 3 or 4 IDH1-mutant, ATRX-lost astrocytoma. About this clone: Its specificity is unknown.

V was shortened by 4 bases and J by 1 base, with 14 bases between the two germline ends. The CDR3 consists of 15 residues. Germline lookup yields CDR1 PRHDT and CDR2 FYEKMQ (reference sequence). The rearrangement uses TRBV13 and TRBJ2-7, with D possibly being TRBD1 or TRBD2 (5 bases each). This clonotype originated in a man in his forties with glioma. Sequencing used PBMCs, obtained from a glioma patient whose treatment included an IDH1 peptide vaccine. Here the CDR3 reads CASSCNPRGSYEQYF. The CDR3, as DNA: TGTGCCAGCAGCTGCAACCCGAGGGGATCCTACGAGCAGTACTTC.